This record covers a single T cell receptor beta chain. This entry is derived from a study of T cell changes during pregnancy in multiple sclerosis. Between the trimmed V and J ends, which lost 2 bases and 7 bases, there was a span of 12 bases. In germline, CDR1 is LGHNT, CDR2 FRNRAP. CDR3 length equals 14 residues. TCRdb's copy holds only in-frame clones and misses some; the assay was immunoSEQ multiplex PCR. The sample includes about 13,000 clones, about 90% of them seen just once. This receptor was obtained from a female donor with multiple sclerosis, enrolled in a pregnancy study. Sequences were derived from CD8+ T cells from peripheral blood mononuclear cells, sampled in the first trimester of pregnancy. This sequence joins TRBV12-5 and TRBJ1-5, with D possibly TRBD1 on 5 matching bases. CDR3 loop: CASGLSGGGQPQHF. Written as DNA, the CDR3 is TGTGCTAGTGGTTTGTCTGGGGGAGGGCAGCCCCAGCATTTT.